The present T cell receptor (beta chain) was sequenced within a study of blood T cell repertoires in COVID-19. Overall study: COVID-19 samples from acute and convalescent phases originated in the United States, Italy and Spain. From T cells, B-cell-depleted T cells, or PBMCs came the material, which was cDNA or gDNA.

CDR3 length equals 14 residues. Trimming took off 2 bases at V and 6 bases at J, with 11 bases between the two ends. The germline V gene has CDR1 MNHEY and CDR2 SMNVEV (reference sequence). TCRdb keeps only in-frame clones here, not all; method: immunoSEQ multiplex PCR. The data hold about 85,000 clones, with approximately 80% observed a single time. Sequencing input: peripheral blood. The rearrangement joins TRBV27 to TRBJ1-5; perhaps TRBD1 as D (6 bases). This receptor was taken from a human donor in a cohort sampled during active COVID-19. The CDR3 bases are TGTGCCAGCAGTTTAGTCCAGGGGTCTCAGCCCCAGCATTTT. It translates to CASSLVQGSQPQHF.